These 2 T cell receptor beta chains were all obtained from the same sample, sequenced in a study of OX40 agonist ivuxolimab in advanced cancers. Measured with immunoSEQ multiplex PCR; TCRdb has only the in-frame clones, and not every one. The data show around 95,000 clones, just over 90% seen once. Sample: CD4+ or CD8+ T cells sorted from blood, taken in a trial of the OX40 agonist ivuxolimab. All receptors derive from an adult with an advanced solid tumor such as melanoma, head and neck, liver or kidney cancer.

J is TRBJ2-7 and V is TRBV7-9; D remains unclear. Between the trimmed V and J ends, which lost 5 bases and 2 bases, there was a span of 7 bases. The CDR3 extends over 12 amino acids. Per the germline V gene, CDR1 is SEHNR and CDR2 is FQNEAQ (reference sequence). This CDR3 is CASSPSTYEQYF. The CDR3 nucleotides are TGTGCCAGCAGCCCGAGTACCTACGAGCAGTACTTC.

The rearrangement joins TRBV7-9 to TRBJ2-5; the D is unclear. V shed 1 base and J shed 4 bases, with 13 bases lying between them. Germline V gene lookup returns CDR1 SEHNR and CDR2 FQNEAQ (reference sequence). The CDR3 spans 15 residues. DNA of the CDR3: TGTGCCAGCAGCTTAGGTCAGGTACCCCGAGAGACCCAGTACTTC. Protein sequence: CASSLGQVPRETQYF.